This TCR beta chain came from a study of tumor and adjacent non-tumor tissue in lung cancer. A modified ARM-PCR protocol with three rounds of nested PCR amplified TCRbeta. Using its own MiXCR run on the multiplex PCR reads, TCRdb lists one record per CDR3 protein. There are around 100,000 distinct CDR3 sequences in the sample; less than 75% occur only once, and approximately 18% lies in the top ten. This sample's RNA came from whole unsorted tissue. More than 3 cm separated this lung sample from the edge of the tumor. The V end was cut by 5 bases, the J end by 3 bases, with 13 bases between. This CDR3 is built from 15 residues. Per germline, CDR1 SGHTA and CDR2 FQGNSA. Only a few counts were recorded for this clonotype.

Sequencing was carried out using distant non-tumor lung tissue. The genes are TRBV7-2 and TRBJ1-4; D perhaps matches TRBD1 (5 bases). The receptor was derived from a young man with non-small cell lung cancer. CDR3 sequence (DNA): TGTGCCAGCAGCGAACATGGGGCGGCTAATGAAAAACTGTTTTTT. Amino acid sequence: CASSEHGAANEKLFF.